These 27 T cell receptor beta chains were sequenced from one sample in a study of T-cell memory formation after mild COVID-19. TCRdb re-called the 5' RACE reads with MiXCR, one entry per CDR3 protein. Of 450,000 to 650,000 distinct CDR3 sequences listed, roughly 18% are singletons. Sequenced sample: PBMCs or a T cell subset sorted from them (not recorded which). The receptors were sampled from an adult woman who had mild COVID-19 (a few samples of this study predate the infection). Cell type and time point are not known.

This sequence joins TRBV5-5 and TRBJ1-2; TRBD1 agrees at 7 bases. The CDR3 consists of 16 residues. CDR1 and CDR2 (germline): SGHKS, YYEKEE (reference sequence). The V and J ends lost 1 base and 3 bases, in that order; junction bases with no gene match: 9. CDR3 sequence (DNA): TGTGCCAGCAGCTTGACGAAACAGGGGTGGGACTATGGCTACACCTTC. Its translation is CASSLTKQGWDYGYTF.

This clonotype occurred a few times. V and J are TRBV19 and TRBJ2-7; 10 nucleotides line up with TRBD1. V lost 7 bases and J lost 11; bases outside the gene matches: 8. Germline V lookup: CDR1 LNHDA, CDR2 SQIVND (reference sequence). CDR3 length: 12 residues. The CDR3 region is CASKMTGGLEYF. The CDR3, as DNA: TGTGCCAGTAAGATGACAGGGGGCTTAGAGTACTTC.

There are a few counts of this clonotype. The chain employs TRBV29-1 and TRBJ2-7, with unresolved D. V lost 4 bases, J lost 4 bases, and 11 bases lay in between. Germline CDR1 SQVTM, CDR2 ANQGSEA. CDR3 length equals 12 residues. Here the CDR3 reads CSVGFPAYEQYF. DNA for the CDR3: TGCAGCGTTGGGTTCCCAGCATACGAGCAGTACTTC.

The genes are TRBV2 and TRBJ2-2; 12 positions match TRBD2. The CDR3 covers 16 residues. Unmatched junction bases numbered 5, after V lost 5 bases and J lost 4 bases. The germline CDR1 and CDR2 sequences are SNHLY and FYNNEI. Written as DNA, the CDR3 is TGTGCCAGCAGTCTCGGACTAGCGGGAACCACCGGGGAGCTGTTTTTT. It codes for CASSLGLAGTTGELFF. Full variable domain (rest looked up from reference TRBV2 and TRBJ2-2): EPEVTQTPSHQVTQMGQEVILRCVPISNHLYFYWYRQILGQKVEFLVSFYNNEISEKSEIFDDQFSVERPDGSNFTLKIRSTKLEDSAMYFCASSLGLAGTTGELFFGEGSRLTVL.

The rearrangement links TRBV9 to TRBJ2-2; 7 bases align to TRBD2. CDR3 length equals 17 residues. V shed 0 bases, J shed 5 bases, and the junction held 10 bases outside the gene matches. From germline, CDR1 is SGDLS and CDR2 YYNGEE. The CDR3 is CASSVASAGVLTGELFF. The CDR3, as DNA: TGTGCCAGCAGCGTAGCTAGTGCGGGAGTATTAACCGGGGAGCTGTTTTTT.

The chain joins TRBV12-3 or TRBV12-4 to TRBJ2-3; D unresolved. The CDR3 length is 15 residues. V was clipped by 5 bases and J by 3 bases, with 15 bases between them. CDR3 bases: TGTGCCAGCAGTCCCCGGGCTAGTCAAACAGATACGCAGTATTTT. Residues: CASSPRASQTDTQYF.

The CDR3 region is CSARGPSGEEQYF. DNA for the CDR3: TGCAGTGCTCGAGGGCCTAGCGGGGAAGAGCAGTACTTC. V is TRBV20-1 and J is TRBJ2-7; 9 bases line up with TRBD2. V trimming: 5 bases; J trimming: 7 bases; junction bases outside the gene matches: 9. The CDR3 length is 13 residues. Germline values: CDR1 DFQATT, CDR2 SNEGSKA (reference sequence).

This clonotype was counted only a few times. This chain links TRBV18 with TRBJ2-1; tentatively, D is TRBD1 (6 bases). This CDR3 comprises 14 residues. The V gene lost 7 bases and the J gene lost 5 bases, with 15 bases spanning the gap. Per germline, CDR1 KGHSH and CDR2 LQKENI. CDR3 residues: CASFGQLNNNEQFF. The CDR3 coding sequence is TGTGCCAGCTTCGGACAGCTTAACAACAATGAGCAGTTCTTC.

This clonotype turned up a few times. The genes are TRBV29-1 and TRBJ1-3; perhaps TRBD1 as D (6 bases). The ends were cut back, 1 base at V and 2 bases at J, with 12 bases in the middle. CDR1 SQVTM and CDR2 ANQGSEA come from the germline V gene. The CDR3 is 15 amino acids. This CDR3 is CSVEGAQGAGNTIYF. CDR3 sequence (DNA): TGCAGCGTTGAAGGCGCACAGGGAGCTGGAAACACCATATATTTT.

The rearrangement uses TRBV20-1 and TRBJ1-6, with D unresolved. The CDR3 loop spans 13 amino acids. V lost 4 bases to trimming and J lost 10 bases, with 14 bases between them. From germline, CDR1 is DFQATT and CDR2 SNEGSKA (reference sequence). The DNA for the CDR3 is TGCAGTGCTATCCAGTCTCTGGGGTCACCCCTCCACTTT. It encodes CSAIQSLGSPLHF.

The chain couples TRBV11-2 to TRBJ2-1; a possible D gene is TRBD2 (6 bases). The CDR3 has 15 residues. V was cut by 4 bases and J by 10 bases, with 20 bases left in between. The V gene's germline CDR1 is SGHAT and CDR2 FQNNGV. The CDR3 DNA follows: TGTGCCAGCAGCTCCACCGGGACTCCCAGCGGGGAGCAGTTCTTC. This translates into CASSSTGTPSGEQFF.

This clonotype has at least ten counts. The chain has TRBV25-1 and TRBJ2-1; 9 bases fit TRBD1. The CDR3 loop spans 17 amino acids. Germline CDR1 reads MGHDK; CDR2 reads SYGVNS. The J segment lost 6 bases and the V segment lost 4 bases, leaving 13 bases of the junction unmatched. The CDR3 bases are TGTGCCAGCAGTGGCCTCGGGGACAGGGAAGATGGCAATGAGCAGTTCTTC. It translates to CASSGLGDREDGNEQFF. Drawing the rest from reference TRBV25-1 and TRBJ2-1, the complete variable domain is EADIYQTPRYLVIGTGKKITLECSQTMGHDKMYWYQQDPGMELHLIHYSYGVNSTEKGDLSSESTVSRIRTEHFPLTLESARPSHTSQYLCASSGLGDREDGNEQFFGPGTRLTVL.

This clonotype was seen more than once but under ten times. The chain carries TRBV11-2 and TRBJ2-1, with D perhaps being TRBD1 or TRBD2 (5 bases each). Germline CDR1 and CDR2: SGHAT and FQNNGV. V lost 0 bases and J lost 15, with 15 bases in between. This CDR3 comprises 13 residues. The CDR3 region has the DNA TGTGCCAGCAGCTTAGATCGGGGCAGAACCGGGTTCTTC. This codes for CASSLDRGRTGFF.

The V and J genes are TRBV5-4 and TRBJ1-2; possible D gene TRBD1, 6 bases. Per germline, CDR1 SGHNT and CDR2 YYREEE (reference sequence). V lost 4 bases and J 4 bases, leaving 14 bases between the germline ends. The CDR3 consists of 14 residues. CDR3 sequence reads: CASSQQGGVYGYTF. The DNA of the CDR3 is TGTGCCAGCAGCCAACAGGGTGGGGTCTATGGCTACACCTTC.

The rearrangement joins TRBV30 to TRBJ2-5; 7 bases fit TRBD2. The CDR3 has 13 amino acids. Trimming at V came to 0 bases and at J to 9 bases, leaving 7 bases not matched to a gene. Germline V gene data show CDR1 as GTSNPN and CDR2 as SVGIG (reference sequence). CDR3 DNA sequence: TGTGCCTGGAGTGTAGGATGGGGAGGGCCCCAGTACTTC. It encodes CAWSVGWGGPQYF.

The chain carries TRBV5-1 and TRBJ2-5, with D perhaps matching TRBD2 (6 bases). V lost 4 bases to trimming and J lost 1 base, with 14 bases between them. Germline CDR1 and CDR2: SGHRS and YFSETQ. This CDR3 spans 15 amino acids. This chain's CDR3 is CASSPLGGIQETQYF. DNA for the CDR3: TGCGCCAGCAGCCCCCTCGGGGGAATCCAAGAGACCCAGTACTTC.

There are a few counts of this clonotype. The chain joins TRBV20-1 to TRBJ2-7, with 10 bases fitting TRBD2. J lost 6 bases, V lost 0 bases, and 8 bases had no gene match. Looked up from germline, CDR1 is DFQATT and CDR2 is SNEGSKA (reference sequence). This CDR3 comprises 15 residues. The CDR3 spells CSARDRASGSSEQYF. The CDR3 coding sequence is TGCAGTGCTAGAGATCGGGCTAGCGGGAGCAGCGAGCAGTACTTC.

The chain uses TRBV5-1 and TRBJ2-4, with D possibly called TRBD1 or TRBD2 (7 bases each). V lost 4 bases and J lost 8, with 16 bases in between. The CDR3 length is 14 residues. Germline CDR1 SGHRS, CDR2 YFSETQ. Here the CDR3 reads CASSAQGREDIQYF. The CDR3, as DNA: TGCGCCAGCAGCGCACAGGGGAGGGAGGACATTCAGTACTTC.

The CDR3 DNA sequence: TGCGCCAGCAGCCAAGATGGACGGCGGGGTATGAACAATGAGCAGTTCTTC. Residues: CASSQDGRRGMNNEQFF. The chain couples TRBV4-1 to TRBJ2-1, with D perhaps matching TRBD2 (6 bases). V lost 0 bases, J lost 5 bases, and 17 bases lay in between. Germline assignment: CDR1 MGHRA and CDR2 YSYEKL. CDR3 length: 17 residues.

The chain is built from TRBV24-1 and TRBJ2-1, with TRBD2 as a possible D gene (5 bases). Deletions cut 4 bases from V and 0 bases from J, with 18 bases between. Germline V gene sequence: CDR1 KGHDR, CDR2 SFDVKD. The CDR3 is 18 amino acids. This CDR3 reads CATSDPDSERNSYNEQFF. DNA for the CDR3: TGTGCCACCAGTGACCCCGATAGCGAGCGCAACTCCTACAATGAGCAGTTCTTC.

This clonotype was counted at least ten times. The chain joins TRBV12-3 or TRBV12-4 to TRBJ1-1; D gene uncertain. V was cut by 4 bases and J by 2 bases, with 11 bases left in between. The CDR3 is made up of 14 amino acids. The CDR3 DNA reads TGTGCCAGCAGTTACAATCGGGGAAACACTGAAGCTTTCTTT. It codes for CASSYNRGNTEAFF.

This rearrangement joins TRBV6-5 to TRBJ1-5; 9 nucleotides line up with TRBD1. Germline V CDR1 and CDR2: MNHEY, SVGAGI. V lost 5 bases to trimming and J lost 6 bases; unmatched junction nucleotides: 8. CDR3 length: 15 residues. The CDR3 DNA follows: TGTGCCAGCAGTCCGGACAGGGGAGTAAGTCAGCCCCAGCATTTT. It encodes CASSPDRGVSQPQHF.

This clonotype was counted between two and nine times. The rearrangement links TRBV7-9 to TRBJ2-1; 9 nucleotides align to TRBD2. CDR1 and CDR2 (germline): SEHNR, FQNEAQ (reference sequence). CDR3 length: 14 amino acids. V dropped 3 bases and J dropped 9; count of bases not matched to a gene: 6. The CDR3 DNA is TGTGCCAGCAGCTTCCGCGGGAGGGCCACTGAGCAGTTCTTC. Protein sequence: CASSFRGRATEQFF.

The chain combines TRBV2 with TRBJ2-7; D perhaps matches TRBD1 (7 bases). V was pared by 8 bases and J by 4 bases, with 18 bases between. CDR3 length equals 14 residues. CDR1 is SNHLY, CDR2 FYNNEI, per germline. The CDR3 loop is CASVPGRGRYEQYF. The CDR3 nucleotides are TGTGCCAGCGTCCCCGGCAGGGGGAGGTACGAGCAGTACTTC.

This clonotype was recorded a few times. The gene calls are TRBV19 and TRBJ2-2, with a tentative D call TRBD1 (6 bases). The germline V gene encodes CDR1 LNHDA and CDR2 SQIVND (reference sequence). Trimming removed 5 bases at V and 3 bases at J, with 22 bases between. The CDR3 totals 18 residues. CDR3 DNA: TGTGCCAGTAGTGTACAGGGTTGGGCCCCTTTGGACACCGGGGAGCTGTTTTTT. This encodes CASSVQGWAPLDTGELFF.

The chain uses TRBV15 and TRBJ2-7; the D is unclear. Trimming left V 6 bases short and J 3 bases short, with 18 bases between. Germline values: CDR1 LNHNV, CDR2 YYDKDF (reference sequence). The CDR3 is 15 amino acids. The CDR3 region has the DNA TGTGCCACCAGGCGATATTCCGGGCCTTACTACGAGCAGTACTTC. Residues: CATRRYSGPYYEQYF.

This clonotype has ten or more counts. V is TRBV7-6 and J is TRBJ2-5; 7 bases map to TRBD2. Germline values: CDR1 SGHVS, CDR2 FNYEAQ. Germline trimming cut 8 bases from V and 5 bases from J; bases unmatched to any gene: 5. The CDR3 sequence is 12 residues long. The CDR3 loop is CASGGGRETQYF. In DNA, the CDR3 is TGTGCCAGCGGCGGGGGAAGGGAGACCCAGTACTTC.